Below are 13 T cell receptor beta chains sequenced from a single sample in a study of blood T cell repertoires in COVID-19. Sequencing used immunoSEQ multiplex PCR; TCRdb keeps in-frame clones, though not all of them. The repertoire holds 150,000 to 200,000 clones, approximately 86% seen once, with roughly 2.2% in the top ten. The specimen sequenced was peripheral blood. These receptor sequences come from a man in his sixties or seventies with active or convalescent COVID-19.

V gene TRBV27 combines with J gene TRBJ2-2; 8 bases align to TRBD2. The CDR3 spans 16 residues. V gave up 3 bases and J gave up 3 bases; unmatched junction bases: 6. Germline V gene sequence: CDR1 MNHEY, CDR2 SMNVEV (reference sequence). This CDR3 reads CASSFPGGAYTGELFF. The CDR3 region has the DNA TGTGCCAGCAGTTTCCCCGGGGGGGCGTACACCGGGGAGCTGTTTTTT.

This clone was recorded once. The rearrangement joins TRBV18 to TRBJ2-7; 7 bases fit TRBD2. Unmatched junction bases numbered 13, after V lost 4 bases and J lost 7 bases. The CDR3 consists of 15 residues. Germline CDR1 reads KGHSH; CDR2 reads LQKENI. The CDR3 DNA follows: TGTGCCAGCTCACTGAGGACTAGACAAGGTAGAGAGCAGTACTTC. Its protein is CASSLRTRQGREQYF.

J is TRBJ2-7 and V is TRBV6-6; no clear D. This CDR3 spans 12 amino acids. V was clipped by 4 bases and J by 2 bases, with 6 bases between them. CDR1 is MNHNY, CDR2 SVGAGI, per germline (reference sequence). CDR3 DNA: TGTGCCAGCAGTTGGGCCCCCTACGAGCAGTACTTC. Its translation is CASSWAPYEQYF.

The rearrangement uses TRBV13 and TRBJ1-5, with 8 bases lining up with TRBD1. CDR3 length: 17 amino acids. Germline V gene sequence: CDR1 PRHDT, CDR2 FYEKMQ (reference sequence). V gave up 5 bases and J gave up 7 bases; unmatched junction bases: 16. The CDR3 loop reads CASSPRQTGAPLQPQHF. The CDR3 region has the DNA TGTGCCAGCAGCCCGCGTCAGACAGGGGCCCCCCTCCAGCCCCAGCATTTT.

V usage is TRBV18 and J usage is TRBJ1-5; D is undetermined. Trimming took 3 bases from V and 5 from J, leaving 17 bases between them. The CDR3 has 16 amino acids. Germline V gene sequence: CDR1 KGHSH, CDR2 LQKENI. CDR3 DNA sequence: TGTGCCAGCTCACCCGGGATGGAAAAGAGGTATCAGCCCCAGCATTTT. As protein: CASSPGMEKRYQPQHF.

The chain carries TRBV10-3 and TRBJ1-1, with no clear D. This CDR3 region has 13 residues. Trimming took off 8 bases at V and 1 base at J, with 11 bases between the two ends. Germline loops: CDR1 ENHRY, CDR2 SYGVKD. CDR3: CAIGENKNTEAFF. CDR3 bases: TGTGCCATCGGAGAGAATAAGAACACTGAAGCTTTCTTT.

The CDR3 DNA is TGTGCCAGCGGAGAAAATGGTTCACCCCTCCACTTT. Protein product: CASGENGSPLHF. The chain joins TRBV6-5 to TRBJ1-6; D is uncertain. The CDR3 loop spans 12 amino acids. Germline V lookup: CDR1 MNHEY, CDR2 SVGAGI. V gave up 8 bases and J gave up 9 bases, with 11 bases separating them.

V gene TRBV15 combines with J gene TRBJ2-5; TRBD2 matches 11 bases. The V gene's germline CDR1 is LNHNV and CDR2 YYDKDF (reference sequence). V lost 0 bases and J lost 2; bases outside the gene matches: 5. The CDR3 loop spans 17 amino acids. CDR3: CATSRDRVAGGQETQYF. CDR3 nucleotide sequence: TGTGCCACCAGCAGAGACAGGGTAGCGGGGGGGCAAGAGACCCAGTACTTC.

V is TRBV19 and J is TRBJ2-2, with 8 bases identical to TRBD2. After removal of 7 bases from V and 5 bases from J, the junction contained 12 bases not matched to a gene. The CDR3 is 16 residues long. The V gene's germline CDR1 is LNHDA and CDR2 SQIVND (reference sequence). This chain's CDR3 is CASMGSGGWRTGELFF. DNA for the CDR3: TGTGCCAGTATGGGGAGCGGGGGCTGGAGAACCGGGGAGCTGTTTTTT.

This chain joins TRBV6-6 and TRBJ1-2; possible D gene TRBD1, 6 bases. CDR3 length equals 16 residues. V lost 2 bases and J lost 4, with 17 bases in between. In germline, CDR1 is MNHNY, CDR2 SVGAGI (reference sequence). In nucleotides, the CDR3 is TGTGCCAGCAGTTACGGGGGCAGGACCTTCGCCTATGGCTACACCTTC. This translates into CASSYGGRTFAYGYTF.

V is TRBV2 and J is TRBJ1-3; maybe TRBD1 (6 bases). Germline values: CDR1 SNHLY, CDR2 FYNNEI. The CDR3 is made up of 13 amino acids. The V end was cut by 4 bases, the J end by 8 bases, with 12 bases between. As DNA, the CDR3 is TGTGCCAGCAGTGGGGGGCCCGGTTACACCATATATTTT. It translates to CASSGGPGYTIYF.

The V call is TRBV27, the J call TRBJ1-2; 7 bases map to TRBD1. This CDR3 spans 17 amino acids. J lost 0 bases, V lost 0 bases, and 7 bases had no gene match. Germline V gene lookup returns CDR1 MNHEY and CDR2 SMNVEV (reference sequence). Written as DNA, the CDR3 is TGTGCCAGCAGTTTATCGCCAGGGGGGCTGTCTAACTATGGCTACACCTTC. Protein: CASSLSPGGLSNYGYTF.

The chain couples TRBV2 to TRBJ2-7; 7 bases fit TRBD1. Germline V lookup: CDR1 SNHLY, CDR2 FYNNEI. The CDR3 covers 13 residues. Trimming cost V 6 bases and J 3 bases; bases outside gene matches: 5. The CDR3 here is CASRGTVVYEQYF. The DNA of the CDR3 is TGTGCCAGCAGGGGGACAGTCGTCTACGAGCAGTACTTC.